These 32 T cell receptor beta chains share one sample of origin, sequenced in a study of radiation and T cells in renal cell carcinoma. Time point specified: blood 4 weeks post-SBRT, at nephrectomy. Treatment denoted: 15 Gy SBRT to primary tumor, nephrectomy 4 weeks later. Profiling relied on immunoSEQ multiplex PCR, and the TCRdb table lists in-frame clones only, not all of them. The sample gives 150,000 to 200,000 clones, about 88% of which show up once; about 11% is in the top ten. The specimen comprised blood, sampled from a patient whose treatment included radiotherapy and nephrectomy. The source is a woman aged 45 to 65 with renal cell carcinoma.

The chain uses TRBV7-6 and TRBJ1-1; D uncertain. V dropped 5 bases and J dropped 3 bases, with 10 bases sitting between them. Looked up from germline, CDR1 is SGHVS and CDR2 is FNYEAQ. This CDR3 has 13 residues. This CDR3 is CASSPTGDTEAFF. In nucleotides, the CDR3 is TGTGCCAGCAGCCCGACCGGGGACACTGAAGCTTTCTTT.

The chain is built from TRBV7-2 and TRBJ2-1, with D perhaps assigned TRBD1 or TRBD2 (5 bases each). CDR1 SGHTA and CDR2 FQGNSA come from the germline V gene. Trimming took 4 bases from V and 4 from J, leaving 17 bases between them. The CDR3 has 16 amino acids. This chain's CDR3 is CASSYSGTDLYNEQFF. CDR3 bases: TGTGCCAGCAGCTACTCCGGGACGGACCTTTACAATGAGCAGTTCTTC. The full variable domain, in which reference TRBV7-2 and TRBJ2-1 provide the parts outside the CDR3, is GAGVSQSPSNKVTEKGKDVELRCDPISGHTALYWYRQSLGQGLEFLIYFQGNSAPDKSGLPSDRFSAERTGGSVSTLTIQRTQQEDSAVYLCASSYSGTDLYNEQFFGPGTRLTVL.

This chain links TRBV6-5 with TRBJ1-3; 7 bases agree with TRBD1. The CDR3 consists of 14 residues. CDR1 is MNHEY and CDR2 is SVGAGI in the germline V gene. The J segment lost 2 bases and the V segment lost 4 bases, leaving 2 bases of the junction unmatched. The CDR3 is CASSSDRAGNTIYF. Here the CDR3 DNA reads TGTGCCAGCAGTTCAGACAGGGCTGGAAACACCATATATTTT.

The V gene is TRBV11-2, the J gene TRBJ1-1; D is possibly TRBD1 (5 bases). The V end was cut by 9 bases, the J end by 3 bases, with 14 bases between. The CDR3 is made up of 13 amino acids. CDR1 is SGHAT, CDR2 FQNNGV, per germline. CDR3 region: CASSGSVDTEAFF. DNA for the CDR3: TGTGCCAGTTCAGGGTCTGTGGACACTGAAGCTTTCTTT.

The CDR3 here is CASSLASTSYEQYF. The CDR3 DNA is TGTGCCAGCAGCTTAGCGAGCACATCCTACGAGCAGTACTTC. The J gene is TRBJ2-7, the V gene TRBV7-9; no reliable D call. The CDR3 is 14 amino acids. V was shortened by 0 bases and J by 1 base, with 7 bases between the two germline ends. Germline V CDR1 and CDR2: SEHNR, FQNEAQ (reference sequence).

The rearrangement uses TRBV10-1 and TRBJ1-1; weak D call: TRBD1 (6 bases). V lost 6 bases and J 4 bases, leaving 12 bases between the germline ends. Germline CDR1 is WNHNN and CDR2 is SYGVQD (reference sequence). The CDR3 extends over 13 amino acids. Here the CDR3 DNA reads TGCGCCAGCAGAAGACAGGAGAGCACTGAAGCTTTCTTT. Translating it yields CASRRQESTEAFF.

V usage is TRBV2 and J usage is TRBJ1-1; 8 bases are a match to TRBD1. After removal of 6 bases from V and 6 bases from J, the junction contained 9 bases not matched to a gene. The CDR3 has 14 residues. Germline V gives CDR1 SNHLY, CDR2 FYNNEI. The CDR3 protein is CASRVDRGDSEAFF. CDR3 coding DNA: TGTGCCAGCAGAGTCGACAGGGGAGACTCTGAAGCTTTCTTT. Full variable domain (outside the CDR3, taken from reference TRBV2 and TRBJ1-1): EPEVTQTPSHQVTQMGQEVILRCVPISNHLYFYWYRQILGQKVEFLVSFYNNEISEKSEIFDDQFSVERPDGSNFTLKIRSTKLEDSAMYFCASRVDRGDSEAFFGQGTRLTVV.

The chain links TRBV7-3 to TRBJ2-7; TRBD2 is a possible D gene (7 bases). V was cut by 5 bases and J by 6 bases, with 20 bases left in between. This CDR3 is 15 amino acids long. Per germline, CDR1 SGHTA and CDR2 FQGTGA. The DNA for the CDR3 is TGTGCCAGCAGCCCGGACGGGGGGCAGGGTCGCGAGCAGTACTTC. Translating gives CASSPDGGQGREQYF.

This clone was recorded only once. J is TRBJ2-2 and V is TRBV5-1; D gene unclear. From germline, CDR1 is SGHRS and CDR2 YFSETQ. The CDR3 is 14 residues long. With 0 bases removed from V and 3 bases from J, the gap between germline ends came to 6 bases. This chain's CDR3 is CASSLVIDTGELFF. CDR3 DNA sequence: TGCGCCAGCAGCTTGGTGATAGACACCGGGGAGCTGTTTTTT.

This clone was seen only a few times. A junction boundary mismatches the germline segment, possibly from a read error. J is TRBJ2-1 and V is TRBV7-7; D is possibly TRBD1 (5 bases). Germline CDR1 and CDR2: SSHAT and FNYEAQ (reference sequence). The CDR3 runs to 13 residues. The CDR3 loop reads CASSPLGHNEQFF. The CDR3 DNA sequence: TGTGCTAGCAGCCCCTTGGGGCACAATGAGCAGTTCTTC.

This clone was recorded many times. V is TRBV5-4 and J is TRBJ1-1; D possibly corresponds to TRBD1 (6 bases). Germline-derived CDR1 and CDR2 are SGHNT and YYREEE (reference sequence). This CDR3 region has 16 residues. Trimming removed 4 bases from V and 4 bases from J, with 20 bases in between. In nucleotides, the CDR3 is TGTGCCAGCAGCGTGGACAGTATTCTCGTCGGCACTGAAGCTTTCTTT. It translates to CASSVDSILVGTEAFF.

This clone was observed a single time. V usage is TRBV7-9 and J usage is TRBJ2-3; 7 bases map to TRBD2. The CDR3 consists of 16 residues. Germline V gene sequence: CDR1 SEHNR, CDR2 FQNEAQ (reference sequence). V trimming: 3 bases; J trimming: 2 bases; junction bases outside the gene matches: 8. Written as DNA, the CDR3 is TGTGCCAGCAGCTTCAGGTCTAGCGGATACACAGATACGCAGTATTTT. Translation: CASSFRSSGYTDTQYF. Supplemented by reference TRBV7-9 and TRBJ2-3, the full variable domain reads DTGVSQNPRHKITKRGQNVTFRCDPISEHNRLYWYRQTLGQGPEFLTYFQNEAQLEKSRLLSDRFSAERPKGSFSTLEIQRTEQGDSAMYLCASSFRSSGYTDTQYFGPGTRLTVL.

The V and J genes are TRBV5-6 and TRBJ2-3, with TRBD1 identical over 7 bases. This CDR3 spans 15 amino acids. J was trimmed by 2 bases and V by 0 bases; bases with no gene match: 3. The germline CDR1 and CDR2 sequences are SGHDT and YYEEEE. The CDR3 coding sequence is TGTGCCAGCAGCTTGGGGACAGGCCCCACAGATACGCAGTATTTT. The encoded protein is CASSLGTGPTDTQYF. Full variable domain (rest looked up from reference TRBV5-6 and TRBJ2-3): DAGVTQSPTHLIKTRGQQVTLRCSPKSGHDTVSWYQQALGQGPQFIFQYYEEEERQRGNFPDRFSGHQFPNYSSELNVNALLLGDSALYLCASSLGTGPTDTQYFGPGTRLTVL.

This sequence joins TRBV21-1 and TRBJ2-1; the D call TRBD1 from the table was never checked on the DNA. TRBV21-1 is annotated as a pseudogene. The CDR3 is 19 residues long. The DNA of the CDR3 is TGTGCCAGCAGCAAAGATGAGACAGGGGGCGACTATAATTACTATGAGCAGTTCTTC. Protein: CASSKDETGGDYNYYEQFF.

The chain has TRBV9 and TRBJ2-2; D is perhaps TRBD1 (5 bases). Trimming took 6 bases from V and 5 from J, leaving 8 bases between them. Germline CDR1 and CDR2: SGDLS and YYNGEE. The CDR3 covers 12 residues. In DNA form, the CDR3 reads TGTGCCAGCAACCAGGGAACCGGGGAGCTGTTTTTT. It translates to CASNQGTGELFF.

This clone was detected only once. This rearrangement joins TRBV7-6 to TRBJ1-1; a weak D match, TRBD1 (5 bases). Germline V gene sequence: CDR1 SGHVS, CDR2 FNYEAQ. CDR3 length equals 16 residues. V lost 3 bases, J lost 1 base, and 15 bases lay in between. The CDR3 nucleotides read TGTGCCAGCAGCTTGGGGGTAGGGGCTCAGAACACTGAAGCTTTCTTT. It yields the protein CASSLGVGAQNTEAFF.

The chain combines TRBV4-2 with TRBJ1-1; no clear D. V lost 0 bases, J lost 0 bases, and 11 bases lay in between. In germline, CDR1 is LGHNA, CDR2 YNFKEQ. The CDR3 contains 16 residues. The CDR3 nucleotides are TGTGCCAGCAGCCAAGATGGCGGCGAACTGAACACTGAAGCTTTCTTT. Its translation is CASSQDGGELNTEAFF.

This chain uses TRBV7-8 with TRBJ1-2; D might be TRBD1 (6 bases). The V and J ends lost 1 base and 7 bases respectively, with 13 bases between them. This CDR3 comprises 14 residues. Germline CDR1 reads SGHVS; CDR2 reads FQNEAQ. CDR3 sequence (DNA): TGTGCCAGCAGCTTAGACAGGGACGGTGGTGGCTACACCTTC. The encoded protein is CASSLDRDGGGYTF.

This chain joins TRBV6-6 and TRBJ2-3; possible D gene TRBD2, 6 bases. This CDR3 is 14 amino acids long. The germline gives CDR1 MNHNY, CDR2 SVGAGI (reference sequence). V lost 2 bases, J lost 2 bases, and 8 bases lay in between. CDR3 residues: CASSYGGPTDTQYF. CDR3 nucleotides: TGTGCCAGCAGTTACGGAGGGCCCACAGATACGCAGTATTTT.

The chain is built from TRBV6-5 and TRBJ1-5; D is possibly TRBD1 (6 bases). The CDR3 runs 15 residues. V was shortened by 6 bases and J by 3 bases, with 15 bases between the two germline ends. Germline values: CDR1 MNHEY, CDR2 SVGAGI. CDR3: CASSSVGDINQPQHF. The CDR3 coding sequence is TGTGCCAGCAGCTCTGTCGGGGACATCAATCAGCCCCAGCATTTT.

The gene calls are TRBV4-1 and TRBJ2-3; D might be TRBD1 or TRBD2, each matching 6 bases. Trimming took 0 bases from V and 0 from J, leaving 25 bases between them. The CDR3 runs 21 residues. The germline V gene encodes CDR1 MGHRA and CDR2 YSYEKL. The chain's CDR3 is CASSQDRGLRGLFFSTDTQYF. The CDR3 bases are TGCGCCAGCAGCCAAGATCGGGGACTCCGGGGGCTTTTTTTTAGCACAGATACGCAGTATTTT.

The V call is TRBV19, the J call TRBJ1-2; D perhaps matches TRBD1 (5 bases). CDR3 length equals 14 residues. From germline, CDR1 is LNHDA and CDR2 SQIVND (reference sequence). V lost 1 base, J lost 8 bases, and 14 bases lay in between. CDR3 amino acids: CASSIGQGRQGYTF. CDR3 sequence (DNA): TGTGCCAGTAGTATAGGCCAGGGAAGGCAAGGCTACACCTTC.

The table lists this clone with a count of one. As DNA, the CDR3 is TGCGCCAGCGGTAGGGGACAGGGGCCATACAATGAGCAGTTCTTC. Protein product: CASGRGQGPYNEQFF. The chain combines TRBV10-2 with TRBJ2-1; 10 nucleotides align to TRBD1. Unmatched junction bases numbered 8, after V lost 8 bases and J lost 4 bases. This CDR3 spans 15 amino acids. The germline V gene encodes CDR1 WSHSY and CDR2 SAAADI.

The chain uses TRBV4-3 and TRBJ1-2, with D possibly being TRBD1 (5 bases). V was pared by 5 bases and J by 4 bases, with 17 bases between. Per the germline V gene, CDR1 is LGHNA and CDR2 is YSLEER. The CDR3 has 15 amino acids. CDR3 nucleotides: TGCGCCAGCAGCGCAAACGCAGGGCTTGGCTATGGCTACACCTTC. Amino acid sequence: CASSANAGLGYGYTF.

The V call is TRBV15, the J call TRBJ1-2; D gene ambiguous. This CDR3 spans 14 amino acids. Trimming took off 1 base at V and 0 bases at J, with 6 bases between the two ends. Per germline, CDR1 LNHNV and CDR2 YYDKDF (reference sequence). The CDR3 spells CATSRVVANYGYTF. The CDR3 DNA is TGTGCCACCAGCAGAGTAGTAGCTAACTATGGCTACACCTTC.

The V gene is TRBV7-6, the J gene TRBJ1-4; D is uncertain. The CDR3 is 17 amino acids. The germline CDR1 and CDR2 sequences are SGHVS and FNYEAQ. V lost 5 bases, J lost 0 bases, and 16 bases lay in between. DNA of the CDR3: TGTGCCAGCAGCAAGGACCTAGATCCGGCAACTAATGAAAAACTGTTTTTT. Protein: CASSKDLDPATNEKLFF.

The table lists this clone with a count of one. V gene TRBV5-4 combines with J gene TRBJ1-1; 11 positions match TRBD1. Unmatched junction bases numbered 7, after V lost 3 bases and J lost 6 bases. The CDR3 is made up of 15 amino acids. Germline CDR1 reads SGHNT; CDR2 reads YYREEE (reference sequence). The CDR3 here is CASSWTGGLSAEAFF. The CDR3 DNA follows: TGTGCCAGCAGCTGGACAGGGGGCTTGAGCGCTGAAGCTTTCTTT.

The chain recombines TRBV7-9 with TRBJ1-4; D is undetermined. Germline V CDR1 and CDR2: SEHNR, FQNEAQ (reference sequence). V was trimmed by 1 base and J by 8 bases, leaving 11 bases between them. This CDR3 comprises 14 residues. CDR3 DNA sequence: TGTGCCAGCAGCTTAGGGGGAATCAGGGAAAAACTGTTTTTT. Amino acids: CASSLGGIREKLFF.

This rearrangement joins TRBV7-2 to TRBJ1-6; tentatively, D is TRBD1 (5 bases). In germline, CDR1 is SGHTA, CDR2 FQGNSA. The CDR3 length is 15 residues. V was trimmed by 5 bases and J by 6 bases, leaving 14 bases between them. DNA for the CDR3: TGTGCCAGCAGCCGGCAGGGTGGGCTTAATTCACCCCTCCACTTT. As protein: CASSRQGGLNSPLHF.

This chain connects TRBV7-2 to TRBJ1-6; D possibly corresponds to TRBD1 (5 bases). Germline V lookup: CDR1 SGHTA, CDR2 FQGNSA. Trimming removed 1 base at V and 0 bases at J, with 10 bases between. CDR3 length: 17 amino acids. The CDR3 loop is CASSLGRVSSYNSPLHF. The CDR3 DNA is TGTGCCAGCAGCTTAGGCAGGGTGAGCTCCTATAATTCACCCCTCCACTTT.

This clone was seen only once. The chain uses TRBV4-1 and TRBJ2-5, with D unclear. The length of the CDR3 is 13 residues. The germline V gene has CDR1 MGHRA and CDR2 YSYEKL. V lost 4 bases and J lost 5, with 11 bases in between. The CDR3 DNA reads TGCGCCAGCAGCCGCTTGGTAGGGGAGACCCAGTACTTC. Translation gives CASSRLVGETQYF.

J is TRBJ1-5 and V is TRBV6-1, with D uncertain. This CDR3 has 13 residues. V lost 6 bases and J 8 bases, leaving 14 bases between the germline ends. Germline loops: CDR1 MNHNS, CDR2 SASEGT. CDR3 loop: CASRGSVKEPQHF. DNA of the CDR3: TGTGCCAGCAGAGGGAGTGTTAAAGAGCCCCAGCATTTT.